The T cell receptor (beta chain) described here comes from a study of cytomegalovirus exposure and HLA in healthy donors. Findings and caveats of the study: Later genetic work tied a missense DCLRE1C variant to beta-chain V and J trimming.

This clone was counted between two and nine times. Its antigen remains unidentified. A multiplex PCR was run with 60 Vbeta primers and 13 Jbeta primers. Profiling relied on immunoSEQ multiplex PCR, and the TCRdb table lists in-frame clones only, not all of them. The table shows around 130,000 clones, with around 8.5% occurring only once. V lost 7 bases and J lost 1; bases outside the gene matches: 9. This CDR3 has 17 amino acids. CDR1 SEHNR and CDR2 FQNEAQ come from the germline V gene (reference sequence). This receptor was identified in a man in his forties or fifties in good health and CMV-seronegative. The chain carries TRBV7-9 and TRBJ2-6; 8 bases line up with TRBD1. The sequenced sample consisted of PBMCs. The CDR3 sequence: CASTTTGALSGANVLTF. The DNA of the CDR3 is TGTGCCAGCACCACGACAGGGGCCCTTTCTGGGGCCAACGTCCTGACTTTC.